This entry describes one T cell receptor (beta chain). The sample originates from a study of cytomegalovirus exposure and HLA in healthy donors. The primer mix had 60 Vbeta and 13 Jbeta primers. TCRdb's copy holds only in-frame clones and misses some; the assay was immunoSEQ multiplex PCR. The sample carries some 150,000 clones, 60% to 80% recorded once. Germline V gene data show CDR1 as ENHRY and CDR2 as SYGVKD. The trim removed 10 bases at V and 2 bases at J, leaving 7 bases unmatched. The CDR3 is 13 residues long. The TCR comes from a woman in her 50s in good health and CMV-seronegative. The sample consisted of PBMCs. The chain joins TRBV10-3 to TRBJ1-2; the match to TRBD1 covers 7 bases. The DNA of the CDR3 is TGTGCCAACCAACAGGGGCCGAACTATGGCTACACCTTC. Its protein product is CANQQGPNYGYTF.